The 22 T cell receptor beta chains given below trace back to one sample, sequenced in a study of T cell repertoires in cytomegalovirus infection. MiXCR was run by TCRdb on the reads, yielding one entry per CDR3 protein. The sample has over 300,000 distinct CDR3 sequences, around a sixth seen once. Sequencing was carried out using PBMCs. The receptors shown here come from a human donor in good health (CMV status not recorded). Some clones in this sample may be carry-over from other donors' samples.

This clonotype occurred many times. In DNA form, the CDR3 reads TGTGCCAGCAGCTTAGTCAGGGATGTATATTCACCCCTCCACTTT. Encoded protein: CASSLVRDVYSPLHF. The chain has TRBV7-2 and TRBJ1-6, with a tentative D call TRBD1 (5 bases). The CDR3 runs to 15 residues. Trimming took 1 base from V and 8 from J, leaving 12 bases between them. Germline V gene lookup returns CDR1 SGHTA and CDR2 FQGNSA.

V usage is TRBV7-6 and J usage is TRBJ2-2; 7 nucleotides align to TRBD2. The CDR3 has 17 residues. CDR1 is SGHVS, CDR2 FNYEAQ, per germline. V dropped 5 bases and J dropped 3; count of bases not matched to a gene: 12. The chain's CDR3 is CASSPGGLSTYTGELFF. The CDR3 coding sequence is TGTGCCAGCAGCCCGGGGGGACTTTCCACCTACACCGGGGAGCTGTTTTTT. Full variable domain (rest looked up from reference TRBV7-6 and TRBJ2-2): GAGVSQSPRYKVTKRGQDVALRCDPISGHVSLYWYRQALGQGPEFLTYFNYEAQQDKSGLPNDRFSAERPEGSISTLTIQRTEQRDSAMYRCASSPGGLSTYTGELFFGEGSRLTVL.

The V call is TRBV20-1, the J call TRBJ2-1, with 10 bases matching TRBD2. CDR3 size: 16 residues. The germline gives CDR1 DFQATT, CDR2 SNEGSKA (reference sequence). The trim removed 5 bases at V and 1 base at J, leaving 8 bases unmatched. This CDR3 is CSADSGGSPSYNEQFF. The CDR3 coding sequence is TGCAGTGCTGATAGCGGGGGGTCCCCGTCCTACAATGAGCAGTTCTTC.

The chain couples TRBV10-3 to TRBJ2-7; 9 positions match TRBD1. Germline values: CDR1 ENHRY, CDR2 SYGVKD. This CDR3 contains 14 residues. The V segment lost 9 bases and the J segment 4 bases; nucleotides outside the gene matches: 10. CDR3 DNA sequence: TGTGCCATTGCGGACAGGGGATCGTTTTACGAGCAGTACTTC. Amino acids: CAIADRGSFYEQYF.

This chain connects TRBV11-1 to TRBJ2-5, with D hard to call. CDR1 and CDR2 (germline): SGHAT, FQDESV (reference sequence). The CDR3 consists of 12 residues. Trimming pared 3 bases from V and 6 bases from J, leaving 8 bases between. This CDR3 reads CASSFETQTQYF. For the CDR3, the DNA is TGTGCCAGCAGCTTTGAGACACAGACCCAGTACTTC.

This clonotype was seen a few times. The J gene is TRBJ2-2, the V gene TRBV5-8, with D possibly matching TRBD2 (7 bases). There are 16 residues in the CDR3. Germline V gene sequence: CDR1 SGHTS, CDR2 YDEGEE. The V gene lost 6 bases and the J gene lost 5 bases, with 20 bases spanning the gap. This chain's CDR3 is CASTSWGGWSTGELFF. The CDR3 DNA reads as TGTGCCAGCACATCTTGGGGGGGCTGGTCGACCGGGGAGCTGTTTTTT.

CDR3 sequence: CASSIRRGEIPDTQYF. The CDR3, as DNA: TGTGCCAGTAGTATACGTCGAGGAGAAATCCCAGATACGCAGTATTTT. The chain is built from TRBV19 and TRBJ2-3; D is uncertain. Germline V gene data show CDR1 as LNHDA and CDR2 as SQIVND (reference sequence). This CDR3 is built from 16 residues. Trimming cost V 2 bases and J 4 bases, with 16 bases left between them.

This clonotype showed up many times. The chain joins TRBV7-2 to TRBJ2-5; 11 nucleotides align to TRBD2. The CDR3 runs 17 residues. The ends lost 1 base at V and 4 bases at J; junction bases unmatched: 8. The germline V gene encodes CDR1 SGHTA and CDR2 FQGNSA. CDR3 protein: CASSLGASGGLGETQYF. Here the CDR3 DNA reads TGTGCCAGCAGCTTAGGCGCTAGCGGGGGGCTCGGAGAGACCCAGTACTTC.

V usage is TRBV4-3 and J usage is TRBJ2-5; D is possibly TRBD2 (6 bases). V lost 1 base, J lost 4 bases, and 13 bases lay in between. Germline V gives CDR1 LGHNA, CDR2 YSLEER. The CDR3 length is 15 residues. The CDR3 sequence: CASSQARGIGETQYF. CDR3 bases: TGCGCCAGCAGCCAAGCACGGGGGATAGGAGAGACCCAGTACTTC.

The chain uses TRBV6-2 or TRBV6-3 and TRBJ1-2; tentatively, D is TRBD1 (6 bases). The CDR3 is 13 residues long. The ends were cut back, 6 bases at V and 4 bases at J, with 12 bases in the middle. The V gene's germline CDR1 is MNHEY and CDR2 SVGEGT. CDR3 in DNA: TGTGCCAGCAGGGCGGACAGCAGCTATGGCTACACCTTC. It yields the protein CASRADSSYGYTF.

This clonotype was detected ten times or more. This chain connects TRBV9 to TRBJ2-1; D gene ambiguous. The CDR3 has 12 residues. Trimming took 0 bases from V and 6 from J, leaving 4 bases between them. Germline V CDR1 and CDR2: SGDLS, YYNGEE. CDR3 sequence reads: CASSVGVNEQFF. CDR3 sequence (DNA): TGTGCCAGCAGCGTAGGAGTCAATGAGCAGTTCTTC.

This clonotype was detected only a few times. The V gene is TRBV19, the J gene TRBJ2-7, with 11 bases fitting TRBD1. Germline lookup yields CDR1 LNHDA and CDR2 SQIVND (reference sequence). The ends lost 5 bases at V and 0 bases at J; junction bases unmatched: 3. The CDR3 covers 15 residues. The CDR3 nucleotides read TGTGCCAGTAGTGCGGACAGGGGGCTCTCCTACGAGCAGTACTTC. Its protein product is CASSADRGLSYEQYF.

The gene calls are TRBV19 and TRBJ2-4; D is unresolved. The germline V and J ends were trimmed by 3 bases and 11 bases, with 20 bases remaining between them. Germline V gene lookup returns CDR1 LNHDA and CDR2 SQIVND (reference sequence). The CDR3 totals 15 residues. The CDR3 coding sequence is TGTGCCAGTAGTATGGCACGGATCTCCCCTTTTTTTCAGTACTTC. It yields the protein CASSMARISPFFQYF.

This clonotype was picked up many times. This chain uses TRBV19 with TRBJ1-1, with TRBD1 identical over 7 bases. Trimming removed 7 bases from V and 6 bases from J; junction bases left unmatched: 14. The V gene's germline CDR1 is LNHDA and CDR2 SQIVND (reference sequence). This CDR3 spans 15 amino acids. The CDR3 loop is CASIQTDRTFSEAFF. In DNA, the CDR3 is TGTGCCAGTATCCAAACGGACAGGACGTTCTCTGAAGCTTTCTTT.

A few counts support this clonotype. The chain joins TRBV27 to TRBJ1-1; D gene uncertain. V lost 3 bases, J lost 5 bases, and 19 bases lay in between. The CDR3 is 16 amino acids. The germline V gene encodes CDR1 MNHEY and CDR2 SMNVEV (reference sequence). The CDR3, as DNA: TGTGCCAGCAGTTTTGACCCGGGTGCATCGTATACTGAAGCTTTCTTT. Translated, it gives CASSFDPGASYTEAFF.

The chain couples TRBV2 to TRBJ2-3, with D unclear. V was trimmed by 9 bases and J by 4 bases, leaving 8 bases between them. The CDR3 is 11 residues long. The germline CDR1 and CDR2 sequences are SNHLY and FYNNEI. In DNA form, the CDR3 reads TGTGCCAGTCAAAGGGCAGATACGCAGTATTTT. It yields the protein CASQRADTQYF.

This sequence joins TRBV6-5 and TRBJ2-7; the D gene could be TRBD1 or TRBD2 (5 bases each). V dropped 6 bases and J dropped 7 bases, with 22 bases sitting between them. Germline V gene lookup returns CDR1 MNHEY and CDR2 SVGAGI. This CDR3 contains 15 residues. The CDR3 region has the DNA TGTGCCAGCAGGCGAGACAGAGGGGATTTGGGGGAGCAGTACTTC. Translated: CASRRDRGDLGEQYF.

This clonotype has more than one count but fewer than ten. The chain combines TRBV7-9 with TRBJ2-7; a weak D match, TRBD2 (5 bases). The CDR3 is 14 amino acids. The ends were cut back, 0 bases at V and 5 bases at J, with 11 bases in the middle. The germline CDR1 and CDR2 sequences are SEHNR and FQNEAQ (reference sequence). This CDR3 is CASSLATGFNEQYF. In DNA form, the CDR3 reads TGTGCCAGCAGCTTAGCGACGGGGTTCAACGAGCAGTACTTC.

In its sample, this clonotype was seen a few times. The chain uses TRBV4-1 and TRBJ2-5; no definite D call. Germline CDR1 is MGHRA and CDR2 is YSYEKL. CDR3 length: 16 residues. V shed 0 bases and J shed 6 bases, with 17 bases lying between them. CDR3 sequence (DNA): TGCGCCAGCAGCCAAGAACCCACCCTCGACGTGAAGACCCAGTACTTC. Protein: CASSQEPTLDVKTQYF.

The chain uses TRBV25-1 and TRBJ1-2; 7 bases map to TRBD1. Germline V lookup: CDR1 MGHDK, CDR2 SYGVNS. With V trimmed by 4 bases and J by 5 bases, 10 bases remained unmatched. CDR3 size: 15 residues. The CDR3 DNA sequence: TGTGCCAGCAGTGCGTCCCCCGGCAGGGGGTATGGCTACACCTTC. Protein sequence: CASSASPGRGYGYTF.

The chain recombines TRBV20-1 with TRBJ1-1; D is undetermined. Trimming removed 0 bases at V and 6 bases at J, with 20 bases between. Germline CDR1 reads DFQATT; CDR2 reads SNEGSKA (reference sequence). CDR3 size: 16 residues. Here the CDR3 DNA reads TGCAGTGCTAGAGATTGGGCGGGCAGGAATTTGGCTGAAGCTTTCTTT. Amino acid sequence: CSARDWAGRNLAEAFF.

This clonotype was counted a few times. The chain employs TRBV20-1 and TRBJ2-5, with 10 bases identical to TRBD2. Trimming at V came to 4 bases and at J to 1 base, leaving 6 bases not matched to a gene. The CDR3 is 15 residues long. Germline values: CDR1 DFQATT, CDR2 SNEGSKA (reference sequence). The DNA of the CDR3 is TGCAGTGCTACTAGCGGGAGTAGTACCCAAGAGACCCAGTACTTC. Residues: CSATSGSSTQETQYF.